The 21 T cell receptor beta chains given below trace back to one sample, sequenced in a study of T cells after yellow fever vaccination. MiXCR, run by TCRdb on the 5' RACE reads, gives a single entry per CDR3 protein. The data contain about 170,000 distinct CDR3 sequences, 8% to 13% of them singletons. The source was CD8+ T cells sorted from PBMCs, collected 15 days after the yellow fever booster vaccination. The receptors shown here come from a man aged 18 to 30 who received the YFV17D yellow fever vaccine.

This clonotype was seen repeatedly, ten times or more. The rearrangement joins TRBV13 to TRBJ1-3; no clear D gene. Trimming shortened V by 2 bases and J by 0 bases, and 17 bases separated the two germline ends. CDR3 length equals 18 residues. Germline V gene sequence: CDR1 PRHDT, CDR2 FYEKMQ (reference sequence). Written as DNA, the CDR3 is TGTGCCAGCAGCTTATTTCCGGTCGCGGGATTCTCTGGAAACACCATATATTTT. This encodes CASSLFPVAGFSGNTIYF.

This chain uses TRBV27 with TRBJ1-4; 9 bases are shared with TRBD1. The CDR3 extends over 16 amino acids. V trimming: 4 bases; J trimming: 9 bases; junction bases outside the gene matches: 12. CDR1 is MNHEY and CDR2 is SMNVEV in the germline V gene (reference sequence). CDR3 DNA sequence: TGTGCCAGCAGTTCCCCGGACAGGGGAGGAAAAAAAAAACTGTTTTTT. This sequence encodes CASSSPDRGGKKKLFF.

This clonotype was seen only a few times. The rearrangement uses TRBV5-5 and TRBJ1-2; tentatively, D is TRBD1 (5 bases). CDR3 length: 12 residues. Deletions cut 3 bases from V and 5 bases from J, with 8 bases between. The germline V gene has CDR1 SGHKS and CDR2 YYEKEE (reference sequence). The DNA for the CDR3 is TGTGCCAGCAGCTACGCAGGGTATGGCTACACCTTC. Translated, it gives CASSYAGYGYTF.

The rearrangement uses TRBV3-1 and TRBJ2-1; unclear D gene. Germline V lookup: CDR1 LGHDT, CDR2 YNNKEL (reference sequence). V gave up 1 base and J gave up 6 bases, with 10 bases separating them. This CDR3 is 14 amino acids long. CDR3 residues: CASSQGIAPNEQFF. The CDR3 DNA reads as TGTGCCAGCAGCCAAGGGATTGCCCCCAATGAGCAGTTCTTC.

This chain uses TRBV29-1 with TRBJ1-2; the D gene is possibly TRBD1 (5 bases). Between the trimmed V and J ends, which lost 6 bases and 8 bases, there was a span of 16 bases. CDR3 length equals 12 residues. From germline, CDR1 is SQVTM and CDR2 ANQGSEA. Here the CDR3 DNA reads TGCAGCGTAGGGGAAGACATTGGCGGCTACACCTTC. Protein: CSVGEDIGGYTF.

This chain connects TRBV10-3 to TRBJ2-7; D is possibly TRBD1 (6 bases). The CDR3 totals 12 residues. Germline assignment: CDR1 ENHRY and CDR2 SYGVKD. Trimming shortened V by 3 bases and J by 4 bases, and 7 bases separated the two germline ends. CDR3 residues: CAISEGGYEQYF. In DNA form, the CDR3 reads TGTGCCATCAGTGAAGGGGGATACGAGCAGTACTTC.

The chain couples TRBV9 to TRBJ2-3; D is possibly TRBD2 (7 bases). This CDR3 spans 17 amino acids. Germline values: CDR1 SGDLS, CDR2 YYNGEE. V lost 4 bases to trimming and J lost 0 bases, with 18 bases between them. CDR3 in DNA: TGTGCCAGCAGCCCTTTTCGCGGGGGCCCTAGCACAGATACGCAGTATTTT. This encodes CASSPFRGGPSTDTQYF.

This chain links TRBV7-9 with TRBJ2-5, with D unclear. Germline V gives CDR1 SEHNR, CDR2 FQNEAQ (reference sequence). The V and J ends lost 2 bases and 4 bases respectively, with 14 bases between them. This CDR3 has 15 residues. The CDR3 here is CASSLRHFEAETQYF. DNA for the CDR3: TGTGCCAGCAGCTTACGACACTTTGAAGCAGAGACCCAGTACTTC.

In this sample, this clonotype turned up a few times. The genes are TRBV4-2 and TRBJ2-7; D remains ambiguous. CDR1 is LGHNA, CDR2 YNFKEQ, per germline. The CDR3 has 13 amino acids. Trimming left V 3 bases short and J 0 bases short, with 6 bases between. CDR3 amino acids: CASSQLSSYEQYF. For the CDR3, the DNA is TGTGCCAGCAGCCAGCTTAGCTCCTACGAGCAGTACTTC.

The rearrangement joins TRBV7-2 to TRBJ1-6; D is possibly TRBD1 (5 bases). The V end lost 4 bases, the J end lost 3 bases, and 13 bases lay between the germline ends. In germline, CDR1 is SGHTA, CDR2 FQGNSA. The CDR3 sequence is 16 residues long. CDR3 sequence (DNA): TGTGCCAGCAGCTCAACCGAGGGGCTCTATAATTCACCCCTCCACTTT. Its translation: CASSSTEGLYNSPLHF.

The J gene is TRBJ2-5, the V gene TRBV6-5; perhaps D is TRBD1 or TRBD2 (6 bases each). The CDR3 has 14 residues. V gave up 2 bases and J gave up 2 bases, with 9 bases separating them. Germline loops: CDR1 MNHEY, CDR2 SVGAGI. Written as DNA, the CDR3 is TGTGCCAGCAGTTACGGAGGGGGTCAAGAGACCCAGTACTTC. Its translation: CASSYGGGQETQYF.

In this sample, this clonotype turned up a few times. The V gene is TRBV7-6, the J gene TRBJ2-7; 10 positions agree with TRBD2. This CDR3 is built from 16 residues. Germline loops: CDR1 SGHVS, CDR2 FNYEAQ. V was pared by 1 base and J by 4 bases, with 7 bases of the junction left unmatched. CDR3 DNA sequence: TGTGCCAGCAGCTTAGTAGCGGGGGGAGTAGAGTACGAGCAGTACTTC. Translated: CASSLVAGGVEYEQYF.

This clonotype was seen just once. V gene TRBV4-3 combines with J gene TRBJ2-5; weak D call: TRBD1 (5 bases). The ends were cut back, 0 bases at V and 3 bases at J, with 11 bases in the middle. Germline CDR1 LGHNA, CDR2 YSLEER. This CDR3 is 15 amino acids long. The CDR3 DNA follows: TGCGCCAGCAGCCAAGACTTTGAACAGGAAGAGACCCAGTACTTC. Its translation is CASSQDFEQEETQYF.

The genes are TRBV27 and TRBJ2-1; 7 bases are a match to TRBD1. In germline, CDR1 is MNHEY, CDR2 SMNVEV (reference sequence). There are 14 residues in the CDR3. V dropped 8 bases and J dropped 0; count of bases not matched to a gene: 4. The CDR3 DNA sequence: TGTGCCAGCGCCCGGGACAGCTCCTACAATGAGCAGTTCTTC. It encodes CASARDSSYNEQFF.

J is TRBJ1-2 and V is TRBV20-1; perhaps TRBD1 as D (6 bases). The CDR3 is 15 residues long. CDR1 and CDR2 from the germline V gene are DFQATT and SNEGSKA (reference sequence). V lost 1 base and J 4 bases, leaving 16 bases between the germline ends. CDR3 residues: CSARGGLQGTYGYTF. The CDR3 DNA reads as TGCAGTGCTAGAGGAGGGCTGCAGGGGACCTATGGCTACACCTTC.

This clonotype was recorded a few times. The V call is TRBV9, the J call TRBJ2-7, with D uncertain. V lost 5 bases and J lost 3, with 6 bases in between. Germline values: CDR1 SGDLS, CDR2 YYNGEE. CDR3 length: 11 amino acids. In nucleotides, the CDR3 is TGTGCCAGCAGAGTCAGCTACGAGCAGTACTTC. This gives the protein CASRVSYEQYF.

The chain couples TRBV6-5 to TRBJ2-1; unclear D gene. Germline V gene sequence: CDR1 MNHEY, CDR2 SVGAGI. V was trimmed by 2 bases and J by 3 bases, leaving 5 bases between them. CDR3 length: 13 residues. The CDR3 DNA is TGTGCCAGCAGTTACGGGATCTACAATGAGCAGTTCTTC. It specifies CASSYGIYNEQFF.

This clonotype showed up just a few times. The chain carries TRBV7-3 and TRBJ2-5, with a possible D match to TRBD2 (6 bases). CDR1 and CDR2 (germline): SGHTA, FQGTGA. The CDR3 is 15 amino acids. The ends were cut back, 5 bases at V and 5 bases at J, with 18 bases in the middle. The CDR3 DNA is TGTGCCAGCAGCCCCTATGCGGGGCCAGGGGAGACCCAGTACTTC. Residues: CASSPYAGPGETQYF.

The chain couples TRBV7-9 to TRBJ1-6; D is perhaps TRBD1 (5 bases). Germline V gene lookup returns CDR1 SEHNR and CDR2 FQNEAQ (reference sequence). The germline V and J ends were trimmed by 1 base and 9 bases, with 16 bases remaining between them. The CDR3 runs to 16 residues. CDR3 in DNA: TGTGCCAGCAGCTTAGGGGAATCGGGGGGGATTTCACCCCTCCACTTT. Translating it yields CASSLGESGGISPLHF.

This clonotype was recorded many times. V usage is TRBV12-3 or TRBV12-4 and J usage is TRBJ2-7, with TRBD1 identical over 7 bases. V was clipped by 6 bases and J by 6 bases; unmatched bases: 5. This CDR3 comprises 12 residues. The CDR3 loop is CASSPTGIEQYV. DNA for the CDR3: TGTGCCAGCAGCCCGACAGGGATCGAGCAGTACGTC.

V is TRBV11-2 and J is TRBJ2-7; tentatively, D is TRBD1 (5 bases). Per germline, CDR1 SGHAT and CDR2 FQNNGV. The CDR3 contains 13 residues. V lost 3 bases and J 3 bases, leaving 9 bases between the germline ends. CDR3 DNA: TGTGCCAGCAGCTTTCCAGGGTACTACGAGCAGTACTTC. As protein: CASSFPGYYEQYF.